The 10 T cell receptor beta chains in this list originate from one sample, sequenced in a study of blood T cell repertoires in COVID-19. Profiling relied on immunoSEQ multiplex PCR, and the TCRdb table lists in-frame clones only, not all of them. The sample includes about 130,000 clones, 87% of them seen just once. Sequencing used peripheral blood. The source is a woman in her sixties with acute or convalescent COVID-19.

The chain has TRBV19 and TRBJ2-2; D might be TRBD2 (5 bases). Trimming took 5 bases from V and 0 from J, leaving 13 bases between them. This CDR3 region has 16 residues. Germline CDR1 LNHDA, CDR2 SQIVND (reference sequence). The CDR3 loop reads CASSGGAATNTGELFF. Written as DNA, the CDR3 is TGTGCCAGTAGTGGCGGAGCGGCCACGAACACCGGGGAGCTGTTTTTT. The variable domain in full, completed from reference TRBV19 and TRBJ2-2, reads DGGITQSPKYLFRKEGQNVTLSCEQNLNHDAMYWYRQDPGQGLRLIYYSQIVNDFQKGDIAEGYSVSREKKESFPLTVTSAQKNPTAFYLCASSGGAATNTGELFFGEGSRLTVL.

CDR3 in amino acids: CASKTGGTTGELFF. In nucleotides, the CDR3 is TGCGCCAGCAAGACAGGGGGCACCACCGGGGAGCTGTTTTTT. The V call is TRBV5-1, the J call TRBJ2-2; 10 bases agree with TRBD1. This CDR3 contains 14 residues. The V and J ends lost 6 bases and 4 bases, in that order; junction bases with no gene match: 3. Looked up from germline, CDR1 is SGHRS and CDR2 is YFSETQ.

The chain employs TRBV2 and TRBJ2-2; D is possibly TRBD1 (5 bases). CDR1 and CDR2 from the germline V gene are SNHLY and FYNNEI. This CDR3 has 15 residues. Trimming removed 10 bases at V and 0 bases at J, with 15 bases between. CDR3 residues: CATSSDTSNTGELFF. CDR3 bases: TGTGCCACCAGCTCGGACACTTCGAACACCGGGGAGCTGTTTTTT.

This clone was counted once. V gene TRBV7-3 combines with J gene TRBJ1-1; 8 nucleotides match TRBD1. The V gene's germline CDR1 is SGHTA and CDR2 FQGTGA. V lost 5 bases to trimming and J lost 4 bases; unmatched junction nucleotides: 9. The CDR3 is made up of 15 amino acids. CDR3 bases: TGTGCCAGCAGCCCAGACCAGGGGGCTTTCACTGAAGCTTTCTTT. Its protein is CASSPDQGAFTEAFF. The full variable domain, in which reference TRBV7-3 and TRBJ1-1 provide the parts outside the CDR3, is GAGVSQTPSNKVTEKGKYVELRCDPISGHTALYWYRQSLGQGPEFLIYFQGTGAADDSGLPNDRFFAVRPEGSVSTLKIQRTERGDSAVYLCASSPDQGAFTEAFFGQGTRLTVV.

This clone was observed a handful of times. One end of the junction is discordant with germline, which a read error may explain. The V and J genes are TRBV7-7 and TRBJ2-1; 9 bases are shared with TRBD2. Germline V gene data show CDR1 as SSHAT and CDR2 as FNYEAQ (reference sequence). CDR3 size: 16 residues. The DNA of the CDR3 is TGTGCTAGCAGCCCAGGGGCGGGAGGGCCGGCCAATGAGCAGTTCTTC. Its protein is CASSPGAGGPANEQFF.

J is TRBJ1-1 and V is TRBV18, with TRBD1 as a possible D gene (5 bases). Deletions cut 5 bases from V and 4 bases from J, with 20 bases between. Germline V gene sequence: CDR1 KGHSH, CDR2 LQKENI. CDR3 length: 16 residues. CDR3 in amino acids: CASSSSQQQRGTEAFF. The DNA of the CDR3 is TGTGCCAGCTCATCCAGTCAACAGCAAAGGGGCACTGAAGCTTTCTTT.

The rearrangement links TRBV29-1 to TRBJ1-1; 7 bases map to TRBD1. This CDR3 is 14 amino acids long. The ends lost 6 bases at V and 3 bases at J; junction bases unmatched: 10. The germline CDR1 and CDR2 sequences are SQVTM and ANQGSEA. CDR3 sequence: CSVRLTGRYTEAFF. CDR3 nucleotides: TGCAGCGTCCGTTTGACAGGGAGGTACACTGAAGCTTTCTTT.

The CDR3 loop reads CATSRDRGLSYNEQFF. The CDR3 nucleotides are TGTGCCACCAGCAGGGACAGAGGACTTTCCTACAATGAGCAGTTCTTC. V gene TRBV15 combines with J gene TRBJ2-1; D may be TRBD1 (6 bases). Trimming stripped 3 bases from V and 1 base from J, with 13 bases between. CDR1 is LNHNV, CDR2 YYDKDF, per germline (reference sequence). The CDR3 sequence is 16 residues long.

V and J are TRBV2 and TRBJ1-6; 7 positions agree with TRBD1. The V gene's germline CDR1 is SNHLY and CDR2 FYNNEI. The CDR3 covers 15 residues. V gave up 5 bases and J gave up 8 bases; unmatched junction bases: 9. The CDR3: CASSTQGNMDSPLHF. The CDR3 bases are TGTGCCAGCAGTACACAGGGGAATATGGATTCACCCCTCCACTTT.

The V call is TRBV30, the J call TRBJ2-2, with 8 bases matching TRBD2. With 4 bases clipped from V and 7 bases from J, the junction kept 14 bases outside the gene matches. The CDR3 has 16 amino acids. In germline, CDR1 is GTSNPN, CDR2 SVGIG (reference sequence). CDR3 region: CAWTPSGPGGVGELFF. CDR3 nucleotide sequence: TGTGCCTGGACCCCCTCGGGGCCGGGAGGGGTCGGGGAGCTGTTTTTT.